A selection of T cell receptor beta chains follows, all from one sample in a study of CD8 T cells in ankylosing spondylitis. TCRdb redid the calling of the 5' RACE reads with MiXCR, one entry per CDR3 protein. The sample lists about 340,000 distinct CDR3 sequences, roughly 8% occurring once. Input material: blood, either unsorted or a sorted T cell fraction (not recorded which). The receptor set was obtained from a male donor with ankylosing spondylitis. Each CDR3 is given with its conserved first and last residue.

TRBJ2-1 TRBV9 CASSPPVAGDYEQFF
TRBJ2-4 TRBV11-2 CASSLALQGPQNIQYF
TRBJ1-2 TRBV21-1 CASITETGQYGYTF
TRBJ2-1 TRBV5-1 CASSSTGVSYNEQFF
TRBJ2-2 TRBV7-9 CASSHAGAGTGELFF
TRBJ2-7 TRBV20-1 CSAKAGGRLEQYF
TRBJ2-5 TRBV5-6 CASSSDRAQETQYF
TRBJ2-7 TRBV7-2 CASSLDPGKMNEQYF
TRBJ2-6 TRBV2 CASSELLGGANVLTF
TRBJ2-7 TRBV20-1 CSARAWVLREGLHEQYF
TRBJ2-7 TRBV7-2 CASSRQLSEQYF
TRBJ1-5 TRBV4-3 CASSQDRAEQYSNQPQHF
TRBJ1-1 TRBV12-3/TRBV12-4 CASSLGRGTEAFF
TRBJ1-2 TRBV3-1 CASSQVQGGRYGYTF
TRBJ2-3 TRBV18 CASSPWGSDTQYF
TRBJ1-5 TRBV6-2/TRBV6-3 CASSGLGTVVQPQHF
TRBJ2-5 TRBV5-1 CASSRGLAGYQETQYF
TRBJ1-2 TRBV20-1 CSASRGGYYGYTF
TRBJ2-1 TRBV5-1 CASSPLSPRVDNEQFF
TRBJ2-7 TRBV29-1 CSVSLPYEQYF
TRBJ2-7 TRBV6-2/TRBV6-3 CASSYGADYYEQYF
TRBJ1-1 TRBV5-1 CASSFLGGLNTEAFF
TRBJ2-2 TRBV5-6 CASSVSFSASNTGELFF
TRBJ1-5 TRBV15 CATSSDPAQPQHF
TRBJ2-3 TRBV4-3 CASSLAGALDTQYF
TRBJ2-2 TRBV7-2 CASTLTSGYTGELFF
TRBJ2-3 TRBV12-3/TRBV12-4 CASSTQDSSTDTQYF
TRBJ2-5 TRBV25-1 CASSEQRVQETQYF
TRBJ1-1 TRBV28 CASSFQTGYTEAFF
TRBJ2-7 TRBV19 CASSIWPSYEQYF
TRBJ2-4 TRBV28 CASSDRGKNIQYF
TRBJ1-1 TRBV6-2/TRBV6-3 CASSPGGQSNTEAFF
TRBJ2-3 TRBV28 CASSRGLAGFTDTQYF
TRBJ2-7 TRBV3-1 CASSQAAGAYEQYF
TRBJ2-2 TRBV6-1 CASSRGPTGELFF
TRBJ2-3 TRBV15 CATSRDRLAGTDTQYF
TRBJ2-7 TRBV7-9 CASSDREGLSYEQYF
TRBJ2-7 TRBV7-9 CASSFNYEQYF
TRBJ2-3 TRBV7-3 CASSLSSTDTQYF
TRBJ2-1 TRBV13 CASSPSGGSSYNEQFF
TRBJ2-7 TRBV27 CASSGGFYEQYF
TRBJ2-3 TRBV19 CASSTTGSSTDTQYF
TRBJ2-7 TRBV28 CASSLLTGLVTSYEQYF
TRBJ2-7 TRBV5-1 CASSVTGYEQYF
TRBJ2-1 TRBV11-2 CASSQRSGLAGLSSYNEQFF
TRBJ2-7 TRBV6-5 CASSSETDTYEQYF
TRBJ1-2 TRBV29-1 CSVEEERYFQSGYTF
TRBJ2-5 TRBV6-2/TRBV6-3 CASSWTGLETQYF
TRBJ1-1 TRBV1 CTSSTRDRKNTEAFF
TRBJ2-3 TRBV7-2 CASSLEVRVDTQYF
TRBJ2-1 TRBV5-1 CASSVGWQDEQFF
TRBJ1-5 TRBV12-3/TRBV12-4 CASSQAGTVGQPQHF